This passage covers 28 T cell receptor beta chains from one sample sequenced in a study of siplizumab effects on memory and regulatory T cells. Assay: immunoSEQ multiplex PCR; the TCRdb copy retains only in-frame clones and omits some. The sample lists around 100,000 clones, about 93% occurring once. The sequencing sample was made of Tregs sorted from blood. The receptors originated from a human donor in good health.

This chain joins TRBV5-1 and TRBJ2-7; D is perhaps TRBD2 (7 bases). The CDR3 is 14 residues long. Looked up from germline, CDR1 is SGHRS and CDR2 is YFSETQ. V gave up 3 bases and J gave up 4 bases, with 14 bases separating them. The CDR3 sequence is CASSWGGPGYEQYF. The CDR3 region has the DNA TGCGCCAGCAGCTGGGGGGGCCCGGGTTACGAGCAGTACTTC.

This chain links TRBV6-1 with TRBJ2-5, with a possible D match to TRBD2 (5 bases). The germline CDR1 and CDR2 sequences are MNHNS and SASEGT. The CDR3 runs to 13 residues. The ends were cut back, 6 bases at V and 5 bases at J, with 13 bases in the middle. The CDR3 sequence: CASSREREETQYF. CDR3 sequence (DNA): TGTGCCAGCAGCCGCGAGAGGGAGGAGACCCAGTACTTC.

The chain employs TRBV9 and TRBJ2-1, with TRBD2 identical over 8 bases. The V and J ends lost 0 bases and 4 bases, in that order; junction bases with no gene match: 6. This CDR3 spans 16 amino acids. Germline V gene sequence: CDR1 SGDLS, CDR2 YYNGEE. In DNA, the CDR3 is TGTGCCAGCAGCGTAGTGGGTAGCGGGAAGTACAATGAGCAGTTCTTC. This codes for CASSVVGSGKYNEQFF.

The chain combines TRBV6-5 with TRBJ1-1, with unresolved D. The germline V gene encodes CDR1 MNHEY and CDR2 SVGAGI. This CDR3 has 14 amino acids. Trimming stripped 0 bases from V and 10 bases from J, with 15 bases between. CDR3 sequence (DNA): TGTGCCAGCAGTTACTCCGTTGCGCTACCGGGAGCTTTCTTT. Translation: CASSYSVALPGAFF.

The CDR3 reads CASSLAGLAGGYEQYF. For the CDR3, the DNA is TGCGCCAGCAGCTTGGCCGGACTAGCGGGTGGATACGAGCAGTACTTC. This chain joins TRBV5-1 and TRBJ2-7, with 11 bases lining up with TRBD2. The CDR3 has 16 amino acids. Germline V gene data show CDR1 as SGHRS and CDR2 as YFSETQ. Germline trimming cut 0 bases from V and 4 bases from J; bases unmatched to any gene: 6. The full variable domain, completed using reference TRBV5-1 and TRBJ2-7, is KAGVTQTPRYLIKTRGQQVTLSCSPISGHRSVSWYQQTPGQGLQFLFEYFSETQRNKGNFPGRFSGRQFSNSRSEMNVSTLELGDSALYLCASSLAGLAGGYEQYFGPGTRLTVT.

The chain recombines TRBV30 with TRBJ1-2; D uncertain. The germline CDR1 and CDR2 sequences are GTSNPN and SVGIG (reference sequence). Trimming removed 1 base from V and 2 bases from J, with 5 bases in between. This CDR3 has 12 amino acids. The CDR3 DNA reads as TGTGCCTGGAGTGGGATGAACTATGGCTACACCTTC. Encoded protein: CAWSGMNYGYTF.

This clone was observed a single time. The CDR3 DNA sequence: TGTGCCAGTGCTCTAGCGGGAATCTCCTACAATGAGCAGTTCTTC. It translates to CASALAGISYNEQFF. The chain couples TRBV19 to TRBJ2-1, with 9 bases identical to TRBD2. This CDR3 comprises 15 residues. The ends lost 8 bases at V and 0 bases at J; junction bases unmatched: 5. From germline, CDR1 is LNHDA and CDR2 SQIVND (reference sequence).

V is TRBV5-1 and J is TRBJ2-5, with unresolved D. V dropped 4 bases and J dropped 2 bases, with 6 bases sitting between them. Germline V gene sequence: CDR1 SGHRS, CDR2 YFSETQ. The CDR3 contains 12 residues. The CDR3 DNA is TGCGCCAGCAGCCCTACACAAGAGACCCAGTACTTC. Protein product: CASSPTQETQYF.

The V call is TRBV6-6, the J call TRBJ1-6; the D gene is possibly TRBD1 (6 bases). The germline gives CDR1 MNHNY, CDR2 SVGAGI (reference sequence). This CDR3 has 14 residues. V lost 2 bases, J lost 9 bases, and 11 bases lay in between. DNA for the CDR3: TGTGCCAGCAGTTACCGGGGGCAAGCTTCACCCCTCCACTTT. It is translated as CASSYRGQASPLHF.

The rearrangement joins TRBV9 to TRBJ2-2; perhaps D is TRBD1 or TRBD2 (6 bases each). Germline V lookup: CDR1 SGDLS, CDR2 YYNGEE. With 0 bases removed from V and 6 bases from J, the gap between germline ends came to 12 bases. This CDR3 region has 15 residues. The CDR3 DNA sequence: TGTGCCAGCAGCGTAGCCGGGGGCTGGGCCGGGGAGCTGTTTTTT. It yields the protein CASSVAGGWAGELFF.

The CDR3 DNA follows: TGTGCCACCAGCAGAAAGCTAGCGGGAGGGGCGGCTGAGCAGTTCTTC. Protein product: CATSRKLAGGAAEQFF. J is TRBJ2-1 and V is TRBV15, with 12 bases aligning to TRBD2. Germline CDR1 and CDR2: LNHNV and YYDKDF (reference sequence). CDR3 length equals 16 residues. V gave up 2 bases and J gave up 9 bases; unmatched junction bases: 8.

The rearrangement links TRBV5-1 to TRBJ2-7; 9 positions match TRBD1. Germline CDR1 is SGHRS and CDR2 is YFSETQ. CDR3 length: 15 amino acids. V lost 4 bases to trimming and J lost 1 base; unmatched junction nucleotides: 6. The CDR3 reads CASSRTGGISYEQYF. DNA for the CDR3: TGCGCCAGCAGCCGAACAGGGGGCATATCCTACGAGCAGTACTTC.

V and J are TRBV9 and TRBJ1-1; D uncertain. Germline-derived CDR1 and CDR2 are SGDLS and YYNGEE. Trimming shortened V by 4 bases and J by 8 bases, and 15 bases separated the two germline ends. The CDR3 is made up of 13 amino acids. Here the CDR3 DNA reads TGTGCCAGCAGCCCGCTTTTTGGCAAAGAAGCTTTCTTT. This codes for CASSPLFGKEAFF.

The chain recombines TRBV30 with TRBJ2-1; 11 bases fit TRBD2. The junction had 1 base not matched to a gene; V was cut back by 6 bases and J by 0 bases. CDR1 and CDR2 (germline): GTSNPN, SVGIG (reference sequence). The CDR3 totals 14 residues. DNA for the CDR3: TGTGCCTGTACTAGCGGGAGCTCCTACAATGAGCAGTTCTTC. This encodes CACTSGSSYNEQFF.

This chain uses TRBV10-1 with TRBJ2-1; 7 bases line up with TRBD2. The length of the CDR3 is 17 residues. Germline CDR1 WNHNN, CDR2 SYGVQD (reference sequence). The ends lost 6 bases at V and 7 bases at J; junction bases unmatched: 18. The CDR3 bases are TGCGCCAGCAGGACCCTTCACCCAGCGGGGTATGATAATGAGCAGTTCTTC. Its protein product is CASRTLHPAGYDNEQFF.

The CDR3 spells CASSRLGQGTYEQYF. In nucleotides, the CDR3 is TGTGCCAGCAGCCGCCTTGGACAGGGGACCTACGAGCAGTACTTC. The V call is TRBV7-2, the J call TRBJ2-7; TRBD1 matches at 9 bases. Germline trimming cut 5 bases from V and 2 bases from J; bases unmatched to any gene: 7. The CDR3 is made up of 15 amino acids. Germline V lookup: CDR1 SGHTA, CDR2 FQGNSA.

The rearrangement joins TRBV7-2 to TRBJ2-2; TRBD2 is a possible D gene (6 bases). CDR1 is SGHTA and CDR2 is FQGNSA in the germline V gene. This CDR3 has 18 amino acids. The ends were cut back, 4 bases at V and 3 bases at J, with 21 bases in the middle. DNA for the CDR3: TGTGCCAGCAGCTCTACCACGTGGGGCGGGGTATACACCGGGGAGCTGTTTTTT. Protein sequence: CASSSTTWGGVYTGELFF.

V gene TRBV4-2 combines with J gene TRBJ2-5; 8 nucleotides agree with TRBD1. This CDR3 has 15 amino acids. Germline V gives CDR1 LGHNA, CDR2 YNFKEQ. J gave up 7 bases and V 0 bases, and 7 bases lay outside the gene matches. CDR3 region: CASSQDGDRRGTQYF. CDR3 nucleotide sequence: TGTGCCAGCAGCCAAGATGGGGACAGGCGCGGGACCCAGTACTTC.

The CDR3 sequence: CASSIPGQGGIYEQYF. The DNA of the CDR3 is TGTGCCAGCAGCATCCCGGGACAGGGAGGAATTTACGAGCAGTACTTC. The chain carries TRBV5-5 and TRBJ2-7; 9 bases are shared with TRBD1. This CDR3 has 16 amino acids. Germline V gene data show CDR1 as SGHKS and CDR2 as YYEKEE (reference sequence). The J segment lost 4 bases and the V segment lost 4 bases, leaving 12 bases of the junction unmatched.

In its sample, this clone was seen once. This chain connects TRBV5-1 to TRBJ1-2, with D unresolved. The CDR3 has 13 amino acids. CDR1 is SGHRS, CDR2 YFSETQ, per germline. Between the trimmed V and J ends, which lost 4 bases and 7 bases, there was a span of 14 bases. The CDR3, as DNA: TGCGCCAGCAGCAAGGACGTTGGTGGTGGCTACACCTTC. Protein: CASSKDVGGGYTF. The variable domain in full, completed from reference TRBV5-1 and TRBJ1-2, reads KAGVTQTPRYLIKTRGQQVTLSCSPISGHRSVSWYQQTPGQGLQFLFEYFSETQRNKGNFPGRFSGRQFSNSRSEMNVSTLELGDSALYLCASSKDVGGGYTFGSGTRLTVV.

The rearrangement uses TRBV11-2 and TRBJ2-7; 9 positions match TRBD1. The germline V gene has CDR1 SGHAT and CDR2 FQNNGV. V lost 5 bases and J lost 2; bases outside the gene matches: 4. The CDR3 length is 14 residues. CDR3 nucleotide sequence: TGTGCCAGCAGCAGGGACAGGGCTGCCTACGAGCAGTACTTC. Amino acids: CASSRDRAAYEQYF.

V gene TRBV6-1 combines with J gene TRBJ2-6, with D hard to call. There are 13 residues in the CDR3. Germline V gene sequence: CDR1 MNHNS, CDR2 SASEGT. Trimming removed 6 bases at V and 1 base at J, with 4 bases between. For the CDR3, the DNA is TGTGCCAGCAGGCGGTCTGGGGCCAACGTCCTGACTTTC. Residues: CASRRSGANVLTF.

The V gene is TRBV6-5, the J gene TRBJ1-1, with unresolved D. This CDR3 comprises 13 residues. V lost 4 bases to trimming and J lost 2 bases, with 8 bases between them. CDR1 and CDR2 from the germline V gene are MNHEY and SVGAGI. For the CDR3, the DNA is TGTGCCAGCAGTTCAGCTTTTAACACTGAAGCTTTCTTT. This encodes CASSSAFNTEAFF.

This clone occurred once. This chain uses TRBV9 with TRBJ2-1; 8 bases fit TRBD2. CDR3 length: 14 residues. V was pared by 2 bases and J by 5 bases, with 3 bases of the junction left unmatched. CDR1 SGDLS and CDR2 YYNGEE come from the germline V gene. In DNA, the CDR3 is TGTGCCAGCAGCGTGGGGACTAGTCACAATGAGCAGTTCTTC. This codes for CASSVGTSHNEQFF.

This clone is a singleton in its sample. The rearrangement uses TRBV27 and TRBJ2-1; possible D gene TRBD1, 5 bases. V gave up 5 bases and J gave up 3 bases, with 17 bases separating them. The CDR3 spans 16 residues. Germline CDR1 MNHEY, CDR2 SMNVEV (reference sequence). The CDR3 region has the DNA TGTGCCAGCAGTCCGTTTATACGAGACAGCTACAATGAGCAGTTCTTC. Its translation: CASSPFIRDSYNEQFF.

This clone appeared a single time. This chain connects TRBV15 to TRBJ1-3, with D maybe TRBD1 (5 bases). Trimming took 0 bases from V and 4 from J, leaving 10 bases between them. CDR1 is LNHNV, CDR2 YYDKDF, per germline (reference sequence). There are 15 residues in the CDR3. The CDR3 DNA follows: TGTGCCACCAGCAGAGACAGGGCCCCCGGAAACACCATATATTTT. Translation: CATSRDRAPGNTIYF.

V and J are TRBV5-6 and TRBJ2-3; the D call may be TRBD1 or TRBD2 (5 bases each). The V end was cut by 5 bases, the J end by 2 bases, with 12 bases between. Germline V gene sequence: CDR1 SGHDT, CDR2 YYEEEE. The CDR3 runs to 14 residues. The CDR3 sequence: CASRFGGYTDTQYF. CDR3 nucleotides: TGTGCCAGCAGATTTGGGGGTTACACAGATACGCAGTATTTT. Variable domain in full (rest from reference TRBV5-6 and TRBJ2-3): DAGVTQSPTHLIKTRGQQVTLRCSPKSGHDTVSWYQQALGQGPQFIFQYYEEEERQRGNFPDRFSGHQFPNYSSELNVNALLLGDSALYLCASRFGGYTDTQYFGPGTRLTVL.

The rearrangement joins TRBV30 to TRBJ2-3; maybe TRBD1 (5 bases). The CDR3 length is 14 residues. Germline V CDR1 and CDR2: GTSNPN, SVGIG (reference sequence). Trimming cost V 1 base and J 5 bases, with 13 bases left between them. The CDR3 DNA is TGTGCCTGGAGTGAGCTTCAGACAGTAGATACGCAGTATTTT. Protein: CAWSELQTVDTQYF.